This paragraph covers one T cell receptor (beta chain) sequence. Its specificity is not known. The sample belongs to a study of cytomegalovirus exposure and HLA in healthy donors. As for the study in general: Earlier, approximately 110 million unique TCR beta sequences were recovered from around 200 million T cells by an analysis. Study-level points and caveats: Sequences of the TCR beta chain were said to predict the HLA-A and HLA-B alleles of most subjects accurately.

Amplification used 60 Vbeta primers and 13 Jbeta primers. Profiled with immunoSEQ multiplex PCR; TCRdb holds only in-frame clones, not every one. In the table there are tens of thousands of clones, roughly 70% of which are singletons. This sequence was found in a woman in her twenties or thirties in good health and CMV-seronegative. The sequenced sample was PBMCs.

CDR3 sequence reads: CASSMGAGGYTF. CDR3 in DNA: TGTGCCAGTAGTATGGGGGCAGGCGGCTACACCTTC. V usage is TRBV19 and J usage is TRBJ1-2; possibly TRBD1 for D (6 bases). The CDR3 runs to 12 residues. The germline V and J ends were trimmed by 3 bases and 8 bases, with 10 bases remaining between them. Per the germline V gene, CDR1 is LNHDA and CDR2 is SQIVND (reference sequence).